Listed below are T cell receptor beta chains from one sample, sequenced in a study of PD-L1 blockade in urothelial cancer. Sequencing used immunoSEQ multiplex PCR; TCRdb keeps in-frame clones, though not all of them. Among about 57,000 clones, 86% were seen once, and the ten largest hold less than 3.5%. The sequenced sample was PBMCs, obtained around atezolizumab (anti-PD-L1) treatment. Every receptor here comes from a man in his fifties or sixties with urothelial cancer. CDR3s include the opening cysteine and the closing phenylalanine or tryptophan. A D gene is named only where the DNA matches it firmly. Not all rows give a size; the values are once, few, many and, for expanded clones, a class.

d_gene	abundance	v_gene	j_gene	CDR3aa	CDR3nt
-	-	TRBV5-1	TRBJ2-6	CASSSATGIGANVLTF	TGCGCCAGCAGCTCCGCAACAGGGATTGGGGCCAACGTCCTGACTTTC
-	-	TRBV7-9	TRBJ2-1	CASIPGLLNEQFF	TGTGCCAGCATCCCGGGACTCCTTAATGAGCAGTTCTTC
-	-	TRBV4-1	TRBJ1-1	CASSQEAGSTEAFF	TGCGCCAGCAGCCAAGAGGCGGGGTCCACTGAAGCTTTCTTT
TRBD1	-	TRBV6-6	TRBJ2-7	CASSYGQGTYEQYF	TGTGCCAGCAGTTACGGACAGGGTACCTACGAGCAGTACTTC
-	-	TRBV11-2	TRBJ2-3	CASSLGTPSTDTQYF	TGTGCCAGCAGCCTCGGGACTCCTAGCACAGATACGCAGTATTTT
-	-	TRBV19	TRBJ1-4	CATRGSLMEKLFF	TGTGCCACCCGGGGGAGCCTTATGGAAAAACTGTTTTTT
-	-	TRBV5-1	TRBJ2-7	CASSFDRYEQYF	TGCGCCAGCAGCTTTGACAGGTACGAGCAGTACTTC
-	-	TRBV28	TRBJ1-5	CASSSGYNQPQHF	TGTGCCAGCAGTTCGGGATACAATCAGCCCCAGCATTTT
TRBD1	-	TRBV7-3	TRBJ1-1	CASSLTPTTGGTEAFF	TGTGCCAGCAGCTTAACCCCAACGACAGGGGGCACTGAAGCTTTCTTT
TRBD1	few	TRBV7-6	TRBJ2-1	CASSLARFGTEQFF	TGTGCCAGCAGCTTAGCAAGGTTCGGGACAGAACAGTTCTTC
TRBD2	-	TRBV19	TRBJ2-7	CASSTQAGGRYEQYF	TGTGCCAGTAGTACGCAAGCGGGAGGAAGGTACGAGCAGTACTTC
-	-	TRBV28	TRBJ1-1	CASRGGDTEAFF	TGTGCCAGCAGAGGGGGAGACACTGAAGCTTTCTTT
TRBD1	-	TRBV28	TRBJ2-2	CASSYAAGTGRTGELFF	TGTGCCAGCAGTTACGCCGCCGGGACAGGGAGGACCGGGGAGCTGTTTTTT
-	-	TRBV7-6	TRBJ2-7	CASSFMRGDEQYF	TGTGCCAGCAGCTTCATGCGGGGCGACGAGCAGTACTTC
-	-	TRBV6-1	TRBJ1-5	CASSGRGGRSQHF	TGTGCCAGCAGTGGCCGGGGGGGGCGCTCCCAGCATTTT
TRBD1	-	TRBV30	TRBJ1-1	CAWITGQGVAEAFF	TGTGCCTGGATAACTGGACAGGGGGTCGCTGAAGCTTTCTTT
-	-	TRBV15	TRBJ2-5	CATSRAPGGQQETQYF	TGTGCCACCAGCAGAGCGCCGGGGGGACAACAAGAGACCCAGTACTTC
-	medium-sized	TRBV5-4	TRBJ1-6	CASSQNLGEGSPLHF	TGTGCCAGCAGCCAGAACCTCGGGGAGGGATCACCCCTCCACTTT
-	-	TRBV28	TRBJ2-6	CASRTVFSGANVLTF	TGTGCCAGCAGGACTGTCTTCTCTGGGGCCAACGTCCTGACTTTC
TRBD2	-	TRBV27	TRBJ2-1	CASSLSFSGTSDYNEQFF	TGTGCCAGCAGTTTATCCTTCTCCGGGACTAGCGATTACAATGAGCAGTTCTTC
-	-	TRBV6-5	TRBJ1-3	CASSYRTPSSGNTIYF	TGTGCCAGCAGTTACAGGACACCTAGCTCTGGAAACACCATATATTTT
-	-	TRBV29-1	TRBJ2-7	CSVVWAGRYEQYF	TGCAGCGTGGTCTGGGCCGGTCGCTACGAGCAGTACTTC
TRBD1	-	TRBV5-1	TRBJ1-2	CASSLGDSNYGYTF	TGCGCCAGCAGCTTGGGGGACAGCAACTATGGCTACACCTTC
TRBD1	-	TRBV2	TRBJ2-3	CASSDVGTGTDTQYF	TGTGCCAGCAGTGATGTCGGGACAGGCACAGATACGCAGTATTTT
TRBD2	-	TRBV4-1	TRBJ2-7	CASSQELPLAAGGGEQYF	TGCGCCAGCAGCCAAGAACTCCCGCTTGCAGCGGGAGGAGGCGAGCAGTACTTC